A selection of T cell receptor beta chains follows, all from one sample in a study of beta chain features in type 1 diabetes. The table came from immunoSEQ multiplex PCR; TCRdb's copy has only in-frame clones and leaves some out. The sample holds fewer than 450,000 clones, approximately 13% seen once. Material for sequencing was naive CD4+ T cells from blood. All receptors come from a woman in her late teens or twenties with type 1 diabetes. Both conserved end residues are part of each CDR3. D genes are given only for firm matches. Size values are once, few and many counts, or a class for expanded clones, and some rows have none.

>TRBJ1-2|NA|few|TRBV25-1
CASSEATAHGYTF
TGTGCCAGCAGTGAAGCGACAGCTCATGGCTACACCTTC
>TRBJ1-1|NA|NA|TRBV10-3
CASKQGLNTEAFF
TGTGCCAGCAAACAGGGTTTGAACACTGAAGCTTTCTTT
>TRBJ1-1|NA|few|TRBV29-1
CSVHWATNTEAFF
TGCAGCGTACACTGGGCAACGAACACTGAAGCTTTCTTT
>TRBJ1-5|TRBD1|few|TRBV5-8
CASSFPGGRDQPQHF
TGTGCCAGCAGCTTTCCAGGGGGCAGAGATCAGCCCCAGCATTTT
>TRBJ2-1|NA|few|TRBV4-3
CASSQEWRGPNNEQFF
TGCGCCAGCAGCCAAGAGTGGCGGGGGCCTAACAATGAGCAGTTCTTC
>TRBJ2-2|TRBD1|few|TRBV4-1
CASSRGTGNTGELFF
TGCGCCAGCAGCCGAGGGACAGGGAACACCGGGGAGCTGTTTTTT
>TRBJ2-5|TRBD2|NA|TRBV5-1
CASSPRAGEAQYF
TGCGCCAGCAGCCCCAGAGCGGGAGAGGCCCAGTACTTC
>TRBJ1-2|NA|NA|TRBV29-1
CSVGGSYGYTF
TGCAGCGTTGGTGGCAGCTATGGCTACACCTTC
>TRBJ1-1|NA|NA|TRBV7-9
CASTLPRGAAEAFF
TGTGCCAGCACCCTTCCGCGGGGGGCTGCTGAAGCTTTCTTT
>TRBJ2-3|TRBD2|few|TRBV9
CASSASGTSGYADTQYF
TGTGCCAGCAGCGCGTCCGGGACTAGCGGGTATGCAGATACGCAGTATTTT
>TRBJ2-2|TRBD1|NA|TRBV7-9
CASSPTTGLTGELFF
TGTGCCAGCAGCCCAACGACAGGGCTCACCGGGGAGCTGTTTTTT
>TRBJ2-5|NA|NA|TRBV18
CASSPVPARETQYF
TGTGCCAGCTCCCCCGTGCCGGCCAGGGAGACCCAGTACTTC
>TRBJ1-1|TRBD1|few|TRBV30
CAWSVRVRGREAFF
TGTGCCTGGAGTGTACGCGTCAGGGGGAGGGAAGCTTTCTTT
>TRBJ2-4|TRBD1|few|TRBV2
CASCWDRGENIQYF
TGTGCCAGCTGCTGGGACAGGGGGGAAAACATTCAGTACTTC
>TRBJ2-5|NA|NA|TRBV28
CASSLERTQYF
TGTGCCAGCAGTTTAGAGCGGACCCAGTACTTC
>TRBJ2-7|NA|few|TRBV7-8
CASSLRGEQYF
TGTGCCAGCAGCTTAAGGGGAGAGCAGTACTTC
>TRBJ2-2|NA|few|TRBV5-4
CASSLPGAGELFF
TGTGCCAGCAGCCTTCCGGGGGCCGGGGAGCTGTTTTTT
>TRBJ2-3|TRBD2|few|TRBV27
CASSLYIAGSSTDTQYF
TGTGCCAGCAGTTTGTACATAGCGGGATCTAGCACAGATACGCAGTATTTT
>TRBJ2-1|NA|few|TRBV7-2
CASGGSSYNEQFF
TGTGCCAGCGGGGGGTCGTCCTACAATGAGCAGTTCTTC
>TRBJ2-5|NA|NA|TRBV25-1
CASSEAGSRKTQYF
TGTGCCAGCAGTGAAGCAGGGTCGAGGAAGACCCAGTACTTC
>TRBJ2-7|TRBD2|NA|TRBV7-9
CASSLGGLAGGYEQYF
TGTGCCAGCAGCTTAGGAGGACTAGCGGGAGGGTACGAGCAGTACTTC
>TRBJ2-3|NA|NA|TRBV7-3
CASSLRRDTDTQYF
TGTGCCAGCAGCTTAAGGCGGGACACAGATACGCAGTATTTT
>TRBJ1-5|TRBD1|few|TRBV19
CASSPTGNSNQPQHF
TGTGCCAGTAGCCCGACAGGGAATAGCAATCAGCCCCAGCATTTT
>TRBJ2-1|NA|few|TRBV7-3
CASSLGLFRNEQFF
TGTGCCAGCAGCCTTGGACTCTTCCGCAATGAGCAGTTCTTC
>TRBJ2-4|NA|NA|TRBV11-2
CASSLVQVDNIQYF
TGTGCCAGCAGCTTAGTACAGGTTGACAACATTCAGTACTTC
>TRBJ2-7|TRBD2|NA|TRBV28
CATRTSGSYEQYF
TGTGCCACCCGGACTAGCGGATCCTACGAGCAGTACTTC
>TRBJ2-1|NA|few|TRBV30
CAWADINEQFF
TGTGCCTGGGCCGACATCAATGAGCAGTTCTTC
>TRBJ2-7|TRBD1|NA|TRBV11-1
CASSFIGTGAREQYF
TGTGCCAGCAGCTTTATCGGGACAGGAGCCCGGGAGCAGTACTTC
>TRBJ2-1|TRBD1|NA|TRBV30
CAFWTGHYNEQFF
TGTGCCTTCTGGACAGGGCACTACAATGAGCAGTTCTTC
>TRBJ2-3|NA|NA|TRBV6-1
CASRRPGDTQYF
TGTGCCAGCAGGAGACCCGGGGATACGCAGTATTTT
>TRBJ1-2|NA|few|TRBV29-1
CSVVPRLNYGYTF
TGCAGCGTTGTACCGCGCCTTAACTATGGCTACACCTTC
>TRBJ2-2|TRBD1|NA|TRBV6-6
CASSRGTDSGELFF
TGTGCCAGCAGTAGAGGGACAGATAGCGGGGAGCTGTTTTTT
>TRBJ2-1|TRBD2|few|TRBV28
CASSPTSGGRLYNEQFF
TGTGCCAGCAGCCCCACTAGCGGGGGACGCTTGTACAATGAGCAGTTCTTC
>TRBJ2-6|NA|few|TRBV9
CASSAISGANVLTF
TGTGCCAGCAGCGCCATCTCTGGGGCCAACGTCCTGACTTTC
>TRBJ2-1|TRBD1|few|TRBV28
CASSPPGQGLYNEQFF
TGTGCCAGCAGTCCCCCGGGACAGGGGCTCTACAATGAGCAGTTCTTC
>TRBJ2-2|TRBD2|NA|TRBV6-6
CASSPRGVGLGGELFF
TGTGCCAGCAGTCCCCGGGGGGTGGGGTTGGGCGGGGAGCTGTTTTTT
>TRBJ2-2|NA|once|TRBV1
CTSSDGLAGVIDTGELFF
TGCACCAGCAGCGATGGGCTAGCGGGAGTAATCGACACCGGGGAGCTGTTTTTT
>TRBJ1-1|NA|NA|TRBV12-5
CASGYEFGGSEAFF
TGTGCTAGTGGATATGAATTTGGAGGGTCTGAAGCTTTCTTT
>TRBJ1-4|NA|NA|TRBV30
CAWSAQGEKLFF
TGTGCCTGGAGTGCACAGGGCGAAAAACTGTTTTTT
>TRBJ2-3|TRBD1|few|TRBV29-1
CSVTTGVGDTQYF
TGCAGCGTCACGACAGGGGTGGGAGATACGCAGTATTTT
>TRBJ2-5|NA|few|TRBV28
CASSPGHPYQETQYF
TGTGCCAGCAGTCCGGGACACCCGTACCAAGAGACCCAGTACTTC
>TRBJ2-3|TRBD2|NA|TRBV6-5
CASSYSNGGTDTQYF
TGTGCCAGCAGTTACTCGAACGGGGGGACAGATACGCAGTATTTT